The 28 T cell receptor beta chains below all came from one sample that was sequenced in a study of blood T cell repertoires in COVID-19. The table came from immunoSEQ multiplex PCR; TCRdb's copy has only in-frame clones and leaves some out. The sample yields about 190,000 clones, roughly four fifths seen once. Sequences were obtained from peripheral blood. The receptors here all came from a woman between 35 and 50 years old with acute or convalescent COVID-19.

The chain is built from TRBV11-2 and TRBJ2-7; weak D call: TRBD2 (5 bases). The CDR3 covers 13 residues. The V gene's germline CDR1 is SGHAT and CDR2 FQNNGV. Trimming removed 7 bases at V and 5 bases at J, with 15 bases between. CDR3 sequence reads: CASTPPNGNEQYF. In nucleotides, the CDR3 is TGTGCCAGCACCCCCCCGAACGGGAACGAGCAGTACTTC.

This sequence joins TRBV5-1 and TRBJ2-5; TRBD1 is a possible D gene (6 bases). Germline V gene data show CDR1 as SGHRS and CDR2 as YFSETQ. The length of the CDR3 is 14 residues. Trimming pared 0 bases from V and 5 bases from J, leaving 11 bases between. CDR3 loop: CASSLGTGLETQYF. The CDR3 DNA is TGCGCCAGCAGCTTGGGAACAGGGTTGGAGACCCAGTACTTC.

The chain uses TRBV2 and TRBJ2-7; possible D gene TRBD1, 6 bases. Trimming took 4 bases from V and 5 from J, leaving 15 bases between them. In germline, CDR1 is SNHLY, CDR2 FYNNEI. This CDR3 comprises 14 residues. This CDR3 reads CASSVSQGYHEQYF. The CDR3 DNA is TGTGCCAGCAGTGTGTCTCAGGGGTACCACGAGCAGTACTTC.

The chain has TRBV6-5 and TRBJ1-6, with D possibly matching TRBD1 (5 bases). The CDR3 is made up of 14 amino acids. Germline CDR1 is MNHEY and CDR2 is SVGAGI. V was pared by 6 bases and J by 8 bases, with 14 bases between. CDR3 in amino acids: CASRFSRGDSPLHF. DNA of the CDR3: TGTGCCAGCAGATTCAGCCGGGGGGATTCACCCCTCCACTTT.

The chain combines TRBV6-5 with TRBJ2-5; D ambiguous. V dropped 10 bases and J dropped 4 bases, with 19 bases sitting between them. Germline CDR1 reads MNHEY; CDR2 reads SVGAGI. The length of the CDR3 is 14 residues. This CDR3 is CATRTEPTGETQYF. The DNA of the CDR3 is TGTGCCACCCGAACCGAACCCACGGGAGAGACCCAGTACTTC.

V gene TRBV7-9 combines with J gene TRBJ2-6, with a tentative D call TRBD1 (5 bases). In germline, CDR1 is SEHNR, CDR2 FQNEAQ (reference sequence). Trimming took off 8 bases at V and 0 bases at J, with 14 bases between the two ends. This CDR3 is 16 amino acids long. Here the CDR3 DNA reads TGTGCCAGCCTAGGTGGGGCGTCCTCTGGGGCCAACGTCCTGACTTTC. Amino acids: CASLGGASSGANVLTF.

V is TRBV5-1 and J is TRBJ2-2, with TRBD2 matching 7 bases. The CDR3 is made up of 15 amino acids. After removal of 4 bases from V and 4 bases from J, the junction contained 7 bases not matched to a gene. The germline V gene has CDR1 SGHRS and CDR2 YFSETQ. The CDR3 DNA reads TGCGCCAGCAGCCCGCTAGCGGTGGGCACCGGGGAGCTGTTTTTT. Translation: CASSPLAVGTGELFF.

This chain connects TRBV4-1 to TRBJ1-3; TRBD1 is a possible D gene (6 bases). From germline, CDR1 is MGHRA and CDR2 YSYEKL. There are 16 residues in the CDR3. Trimming removed 4 bases at V and 0 bases at J, with 13 bases between. In nucleotides, the CDR3 is TGCGCCAGCAGCCGAGGGCAAGGGGGCTCTGGAAACACCATATATTTT. This translates into CASSRGQGGSGNTIYF.

The V call is TRBV6-6, the J call TRBJ1-2, with D perhaps matching TRBD1 (5 bases). The CDR3 is made up of 13 amino acids. In germline, CDR1 is MNHNY, CDR2 SVGAGI (reference sequence). Trimming removed 11 bases from V and 4 bases from J, with 17 bases in between. CDR3 nucleotides: TGTGCCGGCCATAGTAATCAGGGCTATGGCTACACCTTC. Translated: CAGHSNQGYGYTF.

The sample holds a few counts of this clone. The chain links TRBV4-1 to TRBJ2-6, with 7 bases identical to TRBD1. Germline trimming cut 3 bases from V and 2 bases from J; bases unmatched to any gene: 16. CDR1 is MGHRA, CDR2 YSYEKL, per germline. The CDR3 consists of 20 residues. CDR3 sequence reads: CASSHLQSRQGVTGANVLTF. CDR3 bases: TGCGCCAGCAGCCACCTCCAGTCCCGACAGGGTGTGACTGGGGCCAACGTCCTGACTTTC.

This clone has a single count. The V gene is TRBV4-1, the J gene TRBJ1-1; 8 bases line up with TRBD1. CDR3 length: 15 residues. CDR1 is MGHRA and CDR2 is YSYEKL in the germline V gene. V was clipped by 10 bases and J by 0 bases; unmatched bases: 10. The CDR3 nucleotides read TGCGCCACCACCCCTCGGACAGGGATGAACACTGAAGCTTTCTTT. This sequence encodes CATTPRTGMNTEAFF.

The chain uses TRBV7-9 and TRBJ1-1; D is possibly TRBD1 (6 bases). This CDR3 is built from 14 residues. Germline CDR1 is SEHNR and CDR2 is FQNEAQ (reference sequence). Trimming left V 4 bases short and J 4 bases short, with 13 bases between. The CDR3 region is CASSYTGISTEAFF. The DNA of the CDR3 is TGTGCCAGCAGCTATACAGGGATTAGCACTGAAGCTTTCTTT.

The chain combines TRBV27 with TRBJ2-1; 7 nucleotides align to TRBD1. Trimming cost V 3 bases and J 2 bases; bases outside gene matches: 1. CDR3 size: 14 residues. Per the germline V gene, CDR1 is MNHEY and CDR2 is SMNVEV (reference sequence). The CDR3 sequence: CASSLGTAYNEQFF. The CDR3 DNA reads TGTGCCAGCAGTTTGGGGACAGCCTACAATGAGCAGTTCTTC.

J is TRBJ2-5 and V is TRBV7-3; the D gene is possibly TRBD2 (6 bases). V was shortened by 1 base and J by 1 base, with 7 bases between the two germline ends. The CDR3 runs to 14 residues. CDR1 SGHTA and CDR2 FQGTGA come from the germline V gene. CDR3 sequence: CASSLMGGQETQYF. The CDR3 DNA reads as TGTGCCAGCAGCTTAATGGGGGGCCAAGAGACCCAGTACTTC. Looking up the rest from reference TRBV7-3 and TRBJ2-5 gives the full variable domain: GAGVSQTPSNKVTEKGKYVELRCDPISGHTALYWYRQSLGQGPEFLIYFQGTGAADDSGLPNDRFFAVRPEGSVSTLKIQRTERGDSAVYLCASSLMGGQETQYFGPGTRLLVL.

This chain links TRBV6-5 with TRBJ1-2; 7 positions match TRBD1. The germline V gene has CDR1 MNHEY and CDR2 SVGAGI. Trimming removed 5 bases from V and 8 bases from J; junction bases left unmatched: 11. This CDR3 region has 14 residues. The CDR3 is CASSPNKGAGGYTF. The DNA for the CDR3 is TGTGCCAGCAGTCCGAATAAGGGGGCGGGAGGCTACACCTTC.

This clone was counted between two and nine times. J is TRBJ1-1 and V is TRBV25-1, with D perhaps matching TRBD1 (5 bases). Trimming removed 2 bases at V and 6 bases at J, with 13 bases between. This CDR3 contains 14 residues. Germline values: CDR1 MGHDK, CDR2 SYGVNS. Written as DNA, the CDR3 is TGTGCCAGCAGTGAAATTACGTGGGGGGCTGAAGCTTTCTTT. As protein: CASSEITWGAEAFF.

V and J are TRBV6-5 and TRBJ1-3; D is uncertain. Germline V gene lookup returns CDR1 MNHEY and CDR2 SVGAGI. V was trimmed by 10 bases and J by 3 bases, leaving 7 bases between them. The CDR3 sequence is 11 residues long. In DNA form, the CDR3 reads TGTGCCACCAGCTATGGAAACACCATATATTTT. Its protein is CATSYGNTIYF.

J is TRBJ2-2 and V is TRBV28; D possibly corresponds to TRBD1 (5 bases). V lost 5 bases and J 7 bases, leaving 17 bases between the germline ends. From germline, CDR1 is MDHEN and CDR2 SYDVKM. CDR3 length: 15 amino acids. The CDR3 reads CASSGFQGPDGELFF. The CDR3 region has the DNA TGTGCCAGCAGTGGCTTTCAGGGTCCCGACGGGGAGCTGTTTTTT.

The rearrangement links TRBV30 to TRBJ1-2, with D possibly TRBD1 on 5 matching bases. The CDR3 extends over 11 amino acids. Germline V gene data show CDR1 as GTSNPN and CDR2 as SVGIG (reference sequence). Trimming took 1 base from V and 8 from J, leaving 8 bases between them. In nucleotides, the CDR3 is TGTGCCTGGAGTGCCGGGGGAGGCTACACCTTC. As protein: CAWSAGGGYTF.

V is TRBV25-1 and J is TRBJ2-7, with a weak D call TRBD2 (7 bases). CDR3 size: 14 residues. Germline-derived CDR1 and CDR2 are MGHDK and SYGVNS. Trimming took 3 bases from V and 2 from J, leaving 11 bases between them. CDR3 protein: CASSETGGTYEQYF. DNA of the CDR3: TGTGCCAGCAGTGAGACGGGGGGCACCTACGAGCAGTACTTC.

The CDR3 sequence is CASSYQAGQGRQPQHF. In DNA, the CDR3 is TGTGCCAGCAGCTACCAGGCGGGCCAGGGGAGACAGCCCCAGCATTTT. The V and J genes are TRBV7-2 and TRBJ1-5, with D tentatively TRBD1 (6 bases). The CDR3 length is 16 residues. Germline V gene sequence: CDR1 SGHTA, CDR2 FQGNSA. Trimming left V 4 bases short and J 7 bases short, with 20 bases between. Full variable domain (missing parts from reference TRBV7-2 and TRBJ1-5): GAGVSQSPSNKVTEKGKDVELRCDPISGHTALYWYRQSLGQGLEFLIYFQGNSAPDKSGLPSDRFSAERTGGSVSTLTIQRTQQEDSAVYLCASSYQAGQGRQPQHFGDGTRLSIL.

CDR3 DNA: TGCGCCAGCAGCCCCGGACTAGGCCTGGTAGATTACGAGCAGTACTTC. Amino acids: CASSPGLGLVDYEQYF. The V gene is TRBV5-1, the J gene TRBJ2-7, with 7 bases lining up with TRBD2. Germline V gene data show CDR1 as SGHRS and CDR2 as YFSETQ. The CDR3 extends over 16 amino acids. J lost 4 bases, V lost 4 bases, and 14 bases had no gene match.

This clone was recorded only once. The V and J genes are TRBV6-5 and TRBJ2-1; TRBD1 might be the D (5 bases). This CDR3 comprises 13 residues. Germline V lookup: CDR1 MNHEY, CDR2 SVGAGI. Between the trimmed V and J ends, which lost 2 bases and 13 bases, there was a span of 15 bases. The CDR3 nucleotides are TGTGCCAGCAGTTACAAATTAGGGGTAGGACAGTTCTTC. It specifies CASSYKLGVGQFF.

V and J are TRBV20-1 and TRBJ1-1, with D maybe TRBD1 (5 bases). This CDR3 comprises 10 residues. Per the germline V gene, CDR1 is DFQATT and CDR2 is SNEGSKA (reference sequence). The V end was cut by 3 bases, the J end by 9 bases, with 8 bases between. The CDR3 loop reads CSARTEQAFF. Here the CDR3 DNA reads TGCAGTGCTAGGACAGAGCAAGCTTTCTTT.

This clone has just a few counts. V and J are TRBV10-3 and TRBJ2-7; TRBD2 matches at 10 bases. CDR1 and CDR2 from the germline V gene are ENHRY and SYGVKD. The CDR3 has 16 residues. Trimming took 10 bases from V and 3 from J; bases not matched to a gene: 15. The CDR3 protein is CATSSAGGWRGYEQYF. For the CDR3, the DNA is TGTGCCACCTCGTCAGCGGGAGGGTGGAGGGGCTACGAGCAGTACTTC.

The chain is built from TRBV7-2 and TRBJ1-6; D may be TRBD1 (5 bases). The ends were cut back, 11 bases at V and 9 bases at J, with 20 bases in the middle. The CDR3 spans 14 residues. Germline CDR1 and CDR2: SGHTA and FQGNSA. The CDR3 DNA is TGTGCCGGCAAGGCGGGGGGAGTAGGTTCACCCCTCCACTTT. This translates into CAGKAGGVGSPLHF.

This chain joins TRBV11-2 and TRBJ2-7, with 11 bases matching TRBD1. Per the germline V gene, CDR1 is SGHAT and CDR2 is FQNNGV. Losses at the gene ends were 3 bases for V and 3 bases for J; bases not matched to a gene: 4. The CDR3 covers 15 residues. The CDR3 sequence: CASSFGQGAIYEQYF. CDR3 DNA sequence: TGTGCCAGCAGCTTTGGACAGGGGGCGATCTACGAGCAGTACTTC. The whole variable domain, filled in from reference TRBV11-2 and TRBJ2-7, reads EAGVAQSPRYKIIEKRQSVAFWCNPISGHATLYWYQQILGQGPKLLIQFQNNGVVDDSQLPKDRFSAERLKGVDSTLKIQPAKLEDSAVYLCASSFGQGAIYEQYFGPGTRLTVT.

The J gene is TRBJ2-7, the V gene TRBV11-2, with D tentatively TRBD2 (6 bases). In germline, CDR1 is SGHAT, CDR2 FQNNGV. The CDR3 totals 12 residues. V gave up 3 bases and J gave up 6 bases, with 9 bases separating them. In DNA form, the CDR3 reads TGTGCCAGCAGCTTCCCCGGGAGCGAGCAGTACTTC. It specifies CASSFPGSEQYF.